This TCR beta chain was profiled in a study of spatial heterogeneity in lung cancer. About the study: Within tumor regions, the number of TCR transcripts tracked closely with a T cell module score obtained from matched bulk RNA-seq.

TCRdb reanalysed the 5' RACE reads using MiXCR and keeps one entry per CDR3 protein. Of about 9,200 distinct CDR3 sequences listed, roughly 56% are singletons. This clonotype appeared a few times. Its antigen is currently unknown. A library prepared for alpha chains yielded this beta chain as an off-target read; its size is of little meaning. Study-wide findings and caveats: One measure, the expanded intratumoral alpha and beta TCR count, tracked tumor mutation counts.

Indicated time point: sample taken at primary tumor resection. Tumor, nontumor lung or frozen PBMC supplied whole RNA, sequenced without sorting. This clonotype was sampled from a female donor with early-stage non-small cell lung cancer. Here the sequenced sample was lung tumor tissue, taken at surgery.

Written as DNA, the CDR3 is TGCGCCAGCAGTCAACATCCGCAAGGGCAATATGGCTACACCTTC. Translation: CASSQHPQGQYGYTF. The chain recombines TRBV23-1 with TRBJ1-2; the D is unclear. TRBV23-1 is sorted into the ORF group, with uncertain function. CDR3 length: 15 amino acids. Trimming took 2 bases from V and 5 from J, leaving 15 bases between them.